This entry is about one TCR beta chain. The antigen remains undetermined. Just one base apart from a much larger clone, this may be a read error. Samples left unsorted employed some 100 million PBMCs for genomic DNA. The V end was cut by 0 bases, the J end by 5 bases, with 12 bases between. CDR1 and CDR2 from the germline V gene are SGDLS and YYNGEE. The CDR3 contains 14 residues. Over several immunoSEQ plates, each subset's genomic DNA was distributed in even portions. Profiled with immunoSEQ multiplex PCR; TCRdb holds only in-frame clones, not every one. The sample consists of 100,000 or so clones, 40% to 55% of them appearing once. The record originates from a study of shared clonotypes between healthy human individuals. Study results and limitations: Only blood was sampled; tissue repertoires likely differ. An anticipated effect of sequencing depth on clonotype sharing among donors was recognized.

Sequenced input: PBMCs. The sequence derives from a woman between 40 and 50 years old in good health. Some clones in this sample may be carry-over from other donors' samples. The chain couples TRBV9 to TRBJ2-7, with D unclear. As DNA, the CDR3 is TGTGCCAGCAGCGTAGGTGGTCTTCCCCACGAGCAGTACTTC. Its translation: CASSVGGLPHEQYF.